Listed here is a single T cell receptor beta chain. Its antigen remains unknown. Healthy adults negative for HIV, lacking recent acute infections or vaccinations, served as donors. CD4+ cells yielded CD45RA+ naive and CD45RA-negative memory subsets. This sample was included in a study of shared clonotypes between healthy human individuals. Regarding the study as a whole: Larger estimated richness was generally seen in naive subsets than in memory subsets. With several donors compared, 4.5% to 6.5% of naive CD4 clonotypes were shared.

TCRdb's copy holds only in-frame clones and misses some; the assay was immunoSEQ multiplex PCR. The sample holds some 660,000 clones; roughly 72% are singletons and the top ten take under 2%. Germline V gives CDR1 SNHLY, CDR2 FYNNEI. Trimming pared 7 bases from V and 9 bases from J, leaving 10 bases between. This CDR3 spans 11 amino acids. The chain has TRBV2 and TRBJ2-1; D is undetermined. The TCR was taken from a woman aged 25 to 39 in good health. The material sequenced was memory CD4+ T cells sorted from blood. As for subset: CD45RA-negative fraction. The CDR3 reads CASNQEIEQFF. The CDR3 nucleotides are TGTGCCAGCAATCAGGAGATTGAGCAGTTCTTC.